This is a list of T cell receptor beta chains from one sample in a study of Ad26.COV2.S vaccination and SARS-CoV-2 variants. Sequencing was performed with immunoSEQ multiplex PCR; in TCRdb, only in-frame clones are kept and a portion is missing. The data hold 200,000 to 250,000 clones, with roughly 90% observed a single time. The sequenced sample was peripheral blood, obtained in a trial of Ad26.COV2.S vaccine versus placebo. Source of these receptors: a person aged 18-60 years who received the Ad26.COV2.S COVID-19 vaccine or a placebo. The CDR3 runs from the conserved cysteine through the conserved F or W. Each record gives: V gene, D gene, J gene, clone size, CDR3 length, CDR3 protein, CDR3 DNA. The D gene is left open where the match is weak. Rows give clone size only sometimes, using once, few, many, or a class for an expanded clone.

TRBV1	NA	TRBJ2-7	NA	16	CTSSRSFGTHYYEQYF	TGCACCAGCAGCCGTTCCTTCGGGACCCACTACTACGAGCAGTACTTC
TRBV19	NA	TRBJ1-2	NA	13	CASSTSRNYGYTF	TGTGCCAGTAGTACCAGCAGAAACTATGGCTACACCTTC
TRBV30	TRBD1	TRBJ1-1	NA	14	CAWNYDRGRTEAFF	TGTGCCTGGAACTACGACAGGGGGCGGACTGAAGCTTTCTTT
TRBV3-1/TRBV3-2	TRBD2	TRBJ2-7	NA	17	CASSQSSTGRASYEQYF	TGTGCCAGCAGCCAATCTTCTACCGGGAGGGCCTCCTACGAGCAGTACTTC
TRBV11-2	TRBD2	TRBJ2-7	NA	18	CASTENPPGGRLLLEQYF	TGTGCCAGCACCGAAAACCCTCCGGGGGGGAGACTTCTTCTCGAGCAGTACTTC
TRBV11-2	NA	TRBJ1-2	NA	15	CASSYPRRGDYGYTF	TGTGCCAGCAGTTACCCCAGAAGGGGAGACTATGGCTACACCTTC
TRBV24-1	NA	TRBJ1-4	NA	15	CATSVEDSIPEKLFF	TGTGCCACCAGTGTAGAAGACAGTATTCCGGAAAAACTGTTTTTT
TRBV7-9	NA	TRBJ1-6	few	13	CASSLGSNSPLHF	TGTGCCAGCAGCTTAGGCTCTAATTCACCCCTCCACTTT
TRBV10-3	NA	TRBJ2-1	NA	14	CAISITRVDNEQFF	TGTGCCATCAGCATAACTAGGGTAGACAATGAGCAGTTCTTC
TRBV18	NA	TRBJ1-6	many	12	CASSLGGSPLHF	TGTGCCAGCTCGTTAGGGGGTTCACCCCTCCACTTT
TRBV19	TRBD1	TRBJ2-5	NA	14	CASSGQGATETQYF	TGTGCCAGTAGCGGACAGGGGGCGACGGAGACCCAGTACTTC
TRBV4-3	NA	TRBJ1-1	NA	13	CASSQESGDTAFF	TGCGCCAGCAGCCAAGAATCAGGGGACACGGCTTTCTTT
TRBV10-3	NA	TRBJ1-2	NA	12	CAISESGIGYTF	TGTGCCATCAGTGAGTCAGGGATCGGCTACACCTTC
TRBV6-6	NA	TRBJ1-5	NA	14	CASSAGPVNQPQHF	TGTGCCAGCAGTGCCGGACCAGTCAATCAGCCCCAGCATTTT
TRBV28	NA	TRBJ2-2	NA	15	CASSKRTFMTGELFF	TGTGCCAGCAGTAAAAGGACCTTTATGACCGGGGAGCTGTTTTTT
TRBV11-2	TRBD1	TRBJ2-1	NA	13	CASSPTGNNEQFF	TGTGCCAGCAGCCCGACAGGGAACAATGAGCAGTTCTTC
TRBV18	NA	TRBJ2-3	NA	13	CASCTRGGDTQYF	TGTGCCAGCTGCACCAGAGGGGGAGATACGCAGTATTTT
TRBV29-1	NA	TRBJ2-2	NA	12	CSAEAESGELFF	TGCAGCGCAGAGGCCGAGTCCGGGGAGCTGTTTTTT
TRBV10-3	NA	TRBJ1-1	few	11	CASQGYTEAFF	TGTGCCAGTCAGGGGTACACTGAAGCTTTCTTT
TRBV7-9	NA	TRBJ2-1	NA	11	CASSLWGEQFF	TGTGCCAGCAGCTTGTGGGGTGAGCAGTTCTTC
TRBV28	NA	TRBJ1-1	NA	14	CASSFPRFDTEAFF	TGTGCCAGCAGTTTCCCCAGGTTTGACACTGAAGCTTTCTTT
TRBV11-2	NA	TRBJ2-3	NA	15	CASSFNGASTDTQYF	TGTGCCAGCAGCTTTAACGGGGCTAGCACAGATACGCAGTATTTT
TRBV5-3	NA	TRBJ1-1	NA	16	CARSLECGREETEAFF	TGTGCCAGAAGCTTGGAATGTGGCAGGGAAGAAACTGAAGCTTTCTTT
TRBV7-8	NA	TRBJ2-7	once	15	CASSLNREWGGEQYF	TGTGCCAGCAGCCTCAACAGGGAATGGGGTGGCGAGCAGTACTTC
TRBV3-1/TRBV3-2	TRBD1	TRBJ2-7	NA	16	CASSPGGKDRGHEQYF	TGTGCCAGCAGCCCGGGGGGAAAGGACAGGGGGCACGAGCAGTACTTC
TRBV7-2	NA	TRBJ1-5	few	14	CASSLQGWNQPQHF	TGTGCCAGCAGCCTTCAGGGGTGGAATCAGCCCCAGCATTTT
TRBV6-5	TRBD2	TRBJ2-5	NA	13	CASRPGTRSAQYF	TGTGCCAGCAGGCCCGGGACTAGATCGGCCCAGTACTTC
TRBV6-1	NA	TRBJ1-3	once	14	CASSESGSGNTIYF	TGTGCCAGCAGTGAATCGGGCTCTGGAAACACCATATATTTT
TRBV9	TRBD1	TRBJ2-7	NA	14	CASSTGTGDYEQYF	TGTGCCAGCAGCACCGGGACAGGCGACTACGAGCAGTACTTC
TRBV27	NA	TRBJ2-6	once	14	CASSYSSGANVLTF	TGTGCCAGCAGTTATAGTTCGGGGGCCAACGTCCTGACTTTC
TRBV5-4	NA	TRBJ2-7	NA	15	CASSPGGTEAYEQYF	TGTGCCAGCAGCCCGGGGGGGACAGAGGCCTACGAGCAGTACTTC
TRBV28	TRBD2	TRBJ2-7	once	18	CASSLTELAGMSSYEQYF	TGTGCCAGCAGTTTAACTGAACTAGCGGGAATGAGCTCCTACGAGCAGTACTTC
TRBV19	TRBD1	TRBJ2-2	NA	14	CASSLGQGPGELFF	TGTGCCAGTAGTCTGGGACAGGGGCCCGGGGAGCTGTTTTTT
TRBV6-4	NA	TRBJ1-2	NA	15	CASSKTLTGSGSYTF	TGTGCCAGCAGTAAAACCCTTACAGGGTCCGGGAGCTACACCTTC